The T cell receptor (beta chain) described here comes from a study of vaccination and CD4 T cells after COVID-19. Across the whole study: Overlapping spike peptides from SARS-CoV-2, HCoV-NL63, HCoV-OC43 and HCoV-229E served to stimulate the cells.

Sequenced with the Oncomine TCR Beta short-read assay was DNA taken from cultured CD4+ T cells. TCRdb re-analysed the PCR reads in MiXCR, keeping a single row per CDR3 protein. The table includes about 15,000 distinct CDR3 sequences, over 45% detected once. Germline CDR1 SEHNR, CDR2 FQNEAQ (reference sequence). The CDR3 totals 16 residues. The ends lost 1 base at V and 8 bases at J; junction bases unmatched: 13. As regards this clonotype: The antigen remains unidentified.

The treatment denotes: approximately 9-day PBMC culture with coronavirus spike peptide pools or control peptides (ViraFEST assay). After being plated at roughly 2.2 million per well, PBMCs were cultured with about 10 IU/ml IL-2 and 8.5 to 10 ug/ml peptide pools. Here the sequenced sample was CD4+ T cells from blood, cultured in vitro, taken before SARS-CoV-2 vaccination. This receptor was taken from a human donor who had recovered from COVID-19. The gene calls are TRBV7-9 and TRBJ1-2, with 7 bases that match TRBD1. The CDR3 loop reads CASSLGGGQGVRGYTF. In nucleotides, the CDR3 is TGTGCCAGCAGCTTAGGCGGGGGGCAGGGGGTTCGGGGCTACACCTTC. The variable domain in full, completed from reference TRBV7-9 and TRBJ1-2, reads DTGVSQNPRHKITKRGQNVTFRCDPISEHNRLYWYRQTLGQGPEFLTYFQNEAQLEKSRLLSDRFSAERPKGSFSTLEIQRTEQGDSAMYLCASSLGGGQGVRGYTFGSGTRLTVV.